This T cell receptor (beta chain) was documented in a study of T cells in Graves' hyperthyroidism and ophthalmopathy. This clonotype was seen more than once but under ten times. No antigen is known for it. Amplification targeted TCR beta CDR3 regions from RNA transcripts. Carried out on the TCR CDR3, a first-round RT-PCR used the HTBI primer set. TCRdb recomputed calls from the multiplex PCR reads with MiXCR, one row per CDR3 protein. The data contain around 180,000 distinct CDR3 sequences, over 15% of them singletons. General observations from the study: A 13 V-J signature model discriminated ophthalmopathy versus stable hyperthyroidism. Peripheral blood also featured most of the thyroid clonotypes expanded above 0.001.

The sample taken for sequencing was blood. The receptor comes from a woman aged 45 to 65 with Graves' hyperthyroidism.

The CDR3 DNA is TGTGCCACCAGTGATGCCCAGATATGGGGTGGCTACACCTTC. Protein product: CATSDAQIWGGYTF. This chain connects TRBV24-1 to TRBJ1-2; D unclear. The CDR3 consists of 14 residues. Germline V CDR1 and CDR2: KGHDR, SFDVKD. Trimming left V 3 bases short and J 7 bases short, with 14 bases between.